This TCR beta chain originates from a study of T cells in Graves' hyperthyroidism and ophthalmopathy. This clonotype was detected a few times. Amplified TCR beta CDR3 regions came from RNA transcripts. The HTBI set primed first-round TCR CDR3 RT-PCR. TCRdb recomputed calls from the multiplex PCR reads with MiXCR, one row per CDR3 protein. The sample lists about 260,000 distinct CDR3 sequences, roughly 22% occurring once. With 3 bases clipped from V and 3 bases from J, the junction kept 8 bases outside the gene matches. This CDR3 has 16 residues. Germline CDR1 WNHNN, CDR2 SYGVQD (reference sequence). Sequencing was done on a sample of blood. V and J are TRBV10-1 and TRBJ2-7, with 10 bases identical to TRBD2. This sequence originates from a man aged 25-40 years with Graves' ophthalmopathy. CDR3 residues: CASSDAASGSLYEQYF. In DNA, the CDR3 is TGCGCCAGCAGTGATGCGGCTAGCGGGAGTCTCTACGAGCAGTACTTC.